This T cell receptor beta chain was retrieved from a study of response to subunit inactivated influenza vaccine. Study observations and caveats: The authors put forward the suggestion that each seasonal influenza vaccination may bring in only a limited number of new T cells.

This clonotype was seen at least ten times. Its target is unknown. TCRdb re-analysed the RT-PCR reads in MiXCR, keeping a single row per CDR3 protein. The data show hundreds of thousands of distinct CDR3 sequences, 25% seen once. The CDR3 has 15 residues. The V gene lost 5 bases and the J gene lost 1 base, with 15 bases spanning the gap. CDR1 is PRHDT, CDR2 FYEKMQ, per germline (reference sequence). V is TRBV13 and J is TRBJ2-7, with a possible D match to TRBD1 (6 bases). Sequencing was performed on CD4+ T cells sorted from PBMCs, taken roughly 5 days after vaccination. The source of this sequence is a man aged 50 or older who received an inactivated influenza vaccine. CDR3 protein: CASSDSRQGSYEQYF. CDR3 nucleotide sequence: TGTGCCAGCAGCGACTCCCGGCAGGGGTCCTACGAGCAGTACTTC.